This record concerns one T cell receptor beta chain sequence. The antigen remains unidentified. Using a J-beta primer mix together with a sample-barcoded 5' primer, a second PCR was run for roughly 7 to 11 cycles. TCRdb passed the 5' RACE reads through MiXCR, listing each CDR3 protein once. The top ten hold around 13% of the sample, which has approximately 1,000,000 distinct CDR3 sequences, under 40% seen once. The data belong to a study of blood T cells in healthy people across ages. CDR1 is SGHTA, CDR2 FQGNSA, per germline. Trimming at V came to 4 bases and at J to 8 bases, leaving 10 bases not matched to a gene. The CDR3 sequence is 14 residues long. Study results and caveats: More naive CD4+ cells and higher diversity marked long-lived donors relative to aged donors.

The specimen was blood. This receptor was obtained from a man between 18 and 29 years old in good health. This chain connects TRBV7-2 to TRBJ1-2; 7 bases are shared with TRBD1. CDR3 amino acids: CASSSQGSPRGYTF. The CDR3 nucleotides read TGTGCCAGCAGCTCACAGGGGTCCCCCAGGGGCTACACCTTC. The whole variable domain, remainder taken from reference TRBV7-2 and TRBJ1-2, is GAGVSQSPSNKVTEKGKDVELRCDPISGHTALYWYRQSLGQGLEFLIYFQGNSAPDKSGLPSDRFSAERTGGSVSTLTIQRTQQEDSAVYLCASSSQGSPRGYTFGSGTRLTVV.